This T cell receptor beta chain was identified in a study of blood T cell repertoires in COVID-19. The overall study: COVID-19 samples from acute and convalescent phases originated in the United States, Italy and Spain. Sample material is recorded as cDNA or gDNA derived from T cells, B-cell-depleted T cells, or PBMCs.

Per the study methods: Nucleated cell number was recorded as an estimate derived from reference gene primer amplification. Profiled with immunoSEQ multiplex PCR; TCRdb holds only in-frame clones, not every one. V and J calls and clone size come straight from that table; D and trimming were deduced from the DNA. Among 130,000 to 150,000 clones listed, approximately 73% were seen once. The germline gives CDR1 SGHAT, CDR2 FQNNGV. V shed 3 bases, J shed 1 base, and the junction held 0 bases outside the gene matches. CDR3 length: 14 amino acids. Sequencing input: peripheral blood. The chain combines TRBV11-2 with TRBJ2-5; 9 bases map to TRBD1. The clonotype originates from a man between 60 and 75 years old with acute or convalescent COVID-19. CDR3 amino acids: CASSLTGGQETQYF. CDR3 DNA sequence: TGTGCCAGCAGCTTGACAGGGGGCCAAGAGACCCAGTACTTC.